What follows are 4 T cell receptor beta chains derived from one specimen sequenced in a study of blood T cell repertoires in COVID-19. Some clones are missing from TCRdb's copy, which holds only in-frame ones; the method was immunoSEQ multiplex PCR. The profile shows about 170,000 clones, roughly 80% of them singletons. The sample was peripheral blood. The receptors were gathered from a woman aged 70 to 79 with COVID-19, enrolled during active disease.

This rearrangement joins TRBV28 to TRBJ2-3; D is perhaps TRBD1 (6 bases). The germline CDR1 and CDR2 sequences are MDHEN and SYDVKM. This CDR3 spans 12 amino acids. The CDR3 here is CSTDSATDTQYF. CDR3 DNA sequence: TGTTCAACGGACAGCGCCACAGATACGCAGTATTTT.

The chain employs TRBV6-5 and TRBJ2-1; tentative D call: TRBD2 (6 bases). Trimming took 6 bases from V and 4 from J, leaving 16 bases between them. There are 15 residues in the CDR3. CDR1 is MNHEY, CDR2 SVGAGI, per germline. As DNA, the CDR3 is TGTGCCAGCAGGACCACCCGCGGGGTATACAATGAGCAGTTCTTC. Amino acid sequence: CASRTTRGVYNEQFF.

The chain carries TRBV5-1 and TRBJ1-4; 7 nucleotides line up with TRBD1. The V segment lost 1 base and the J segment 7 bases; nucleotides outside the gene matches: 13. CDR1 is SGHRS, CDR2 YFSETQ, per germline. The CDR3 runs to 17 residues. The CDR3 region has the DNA TGCGCCAGCAGCTTGCTAGGCAGGGGGGGACTAGGTGAAAAACTGTTTTTT. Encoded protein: CASSLLGRGGLGEKLFF.

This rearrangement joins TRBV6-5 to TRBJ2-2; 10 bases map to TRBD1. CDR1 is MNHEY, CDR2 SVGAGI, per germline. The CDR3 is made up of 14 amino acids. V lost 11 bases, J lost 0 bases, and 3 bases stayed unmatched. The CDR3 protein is CAGQGGPNTGELFF. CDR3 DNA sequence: TGTGCCGGACAGGGGGGCCCGAACACCGGGGAGCTGTTTTTT.